Shown below are 6 T cell receptor beta chains from a single sample sequenced in a study of blood T cell repertoires in COVID-19. Clones were read by immunoSEQ multiplex PCR, and TCRdb kept only the in-frame ones, dropping some. The data show some 140,000 clones, with approximately 80% seen just once and 15% to 25% held by the top ten. Material for sequencing was peripheral blood. Receptors were obtained from an elderly man with acute or convalescent COVID-19.

DNA for the CDR3: TGCGCCAGCAGCTTGGGTACGGCTAATGAAAAACTGTTTTTT. It specifies CASSLGTANEKLFF. The chain links TRBV5-1 to TRBJ1-4; the D is unclear. V lost 0 bases and J 3 bases, leaving 6 bases between the germline ends. The germline V gene encodes CDR1 SGHRS and CDR2 YFSETQ. The CDR3 runs to 14 residues.

The chain carries TRBV3-1 (or the pseudogene TRBV3-2) and TRBJ2-3; 9 bases map to TRBD1. The V and J ends lost 3 bases and 4 bases, in that order; junction bases with no gene match: 8. This CDR3 contains 16 residues. The germline V gene has CDR1 LGHDT and CDR2 YNNKEL (reference sequence). CDR3 in amino acids: CASSHPGQGIADTQYF. In nucleotides, the CDR3 is TGTGCCAGCAGCCACCCCGGACAGGGGATTGCAGATACGCAGTATTTT.

About this clone: At one of its ends the junction is not consistent with the germline gene, which may arise from a read error. The chain joins TRBV5-1 to TRBJ1-1; 9 positions agree with TRBD1. Germline loops: CDR1 SGHRS, CDR2 YFSETQ. The CDR3 has 16 residues. The CDR3 nucleotides read TGCGCCAGTAGCTTAACGGGACAGGGAATGAACACTGAAGCTTTCTTT. It yields the protein CASSLTGQGMNTEAFF.

V usage is TRBV6-5 and J usage is TRBJ2-3, with D perhaps matching TRBD2 (6 bases). The CDR3 has 16 amino acids. Germline CDR1 and CDR2: MNHEY and SVGAGI. Between the trimmed V and J ends, which lost 0 bases and 1 base, there was a span of 11 bases. The CDR3 is CASSYSWGDRTDTQYF. The CDR3 DNA is TGTGCCAGCAGTTACTCTTGGGGGGATCGCACAGATACGCAGTATTTT.

CDR3 sequence: CASSLRGRGYGYTF. DNA of the CDR3: TGTGCCAGCAGCTTGAGGGGGCGCGGCTATGGCTACACCTTC. J is TRBJ1-2 and V is TRBV5-4; 7 positions agree with TRBD1. The CDR3 contains 14 residues. After removal of 1 base from V and 4 bases from J, the junction contained 4 bases not matched to a gene. Germline V gene data show CDR1 as SGHNT and CDR2 as YYREEE (reference sequence).

The V call is TRBV7-8, the J call TRBJ1-5, with D tentatively TRBD1 (5 bases). The CDR3 is 15 residues long. The V gene's germline CDR1 is SGHVS and CDR2 FQNEAQ. V lost 6 bases to trimming and J lost 0 bases, with 12 bases between them. This chain's CDR3 is CASSPTVNSNQPQHF. CDR3 nucleotides: TGTGCCAGCAGTCCGACAGTTAATAGCAATCAGCCCCAGCATTTT.